These T cell receptor beta chains were read from a single sample in a study of shared T cell receptors in the human thymus. Produced via immunoSEQ multiplex PCR; TCRdb's table is partial and in-frame only. In the table there are hundreds of thousands of clones, 70% to 90% of which are singletons. These data were likewise used in another study, on human thymus T cells.

The sample taken for sequencing was thymocytes. Receptor source: a boy in the first two years of life with a congenital heart defect. Both conserved end residues are part of each CDR3.

J,V,CDR3
TRBJ2-7,TRBV11-2,CASSLDWRAGVPEQYF
TRBJ2-5,TRBV6-1,CASSAPWGLHQETQYF
TRBJ2-1,TRBV28,CASSSSNRVRTQGEQFF
TRBJ2-3,TRBV30,CAWSHELAETGTDTQYF
TRBJ1-5,TRBV4-2,CASSLGRGGRQPQHF
TRBJ1-2,TRBV6-5,CASSESRTHYGYTF
TRBJ2-3,TRBV7-6,CASSLEATSGDTDTQYF
TRBJ1-5,TRBV10-3,CAIRGQGNQPQHF
TRBJ2-7,TRBV5-4,CASRAGGNEQYF
TRBJ2-5,TRBV19,CASSSRTTPETQYF
TRBJ2-1,TRBV10-3,CAISAKDSRNEQFF
TRBJ2-3,TRBV7-2,CASSLRRGRETDTQYF
TRBJ2-7,TRBV5-6,CASSSWGGDGVRHEQYF
TRBJ2-3,TRBV16,CASSQYRGPTDTQYF
TRBJ1-2,TRBV27,CASTHPTGAPF
TRBJ2-1,TRBV11-3,CASSLDATSGRGSNEQFF
TRBJ2-3,TRBV7-9,CASSLASGRYSTDTQYF
TRBJ1-5,TRBV6-1,CASSVTGPQQPQHF
TRBJ1-1,TRBV6-5,CASSPRLLSTEAFF
TRBJ2-3,TRBV15,CATSSPREAGTDTQYF
TRBJ1-1,TRBV4-2,CASSQEGGSTEAFF
TRBJ2-5,TRBV28,CASSFEGSRRTQYF
TRBJ2-7,TRBV2,CASSGSGTSAYEQYF
TRBJ1-1,TRBV5-4,CASSPWTGEEAFF
TRBJ1-4,TRBV30,CAWSVGREVKLFF
TRBJ2-1,TRBV5-1,CASSPGLGDNEQFF
TRBJ2-7,TRBV18,CASSPSLAFYEQYF
TRBJ1-5,TRBV5-8,CASSSWGDRHNQPQHF
TRBJ2-3,TRBV2,CASSPTLYPGDTQYF
TRBJ1-3,TRBV4-2,CASSRETGAGNTIYF
TRBJ2-1,TRBV15,CATSRDGARAHGGEQFF
TRBJ1-2,TRBV14,CASSPGGVNYGYTF